Below, one T cell receptor beta chain is given with its context. Its antigen is unknown. Base quality data are lacking; no much larger clone is found one base away. The record originates from a study of blood T cell repertoires in COVID-19 (dated by TCRdb to 2019 to 2021). Regarding the study in general: Samples covering the acute and convalescent phases of COVID-19 were provided by collaborators in the United States, Italy and Spain. Subjects who had been exposed to COVID-19, were actively infected with it, or had recovered from it provided the deeply sampled blood TCRbeta repertoires that made up the dataset. A freely available public database, intended as a resource for researchers studying the immune response to SARS-CoV-2, is where the repertoires were released. The prospective study material was composed of cDNA or gDNA derived from T cells, B-cell-depleted T cells, or PBMCs. Samples came from the ongoing ImmuneRACE study (first 160 participants) plus 1,254 subjects from 6 global collaborators. HLA class I and class II types, where available, came from metadata supplied by the sample provider rather than from assay-based typing. A de-identified subject ID, COVID-19 status, age in years and sex were almost always included in the sample metadata. Study-wide conclusions, independent of this receptor: The amount of clinical and demographic metadata varied by source and participant and was provided uncurated.

TCRbeta CDR3 regions were amplified from genomic DNA by means of the immunoSEQ Assay, a bias-controlled multiplex PCR. The original pipeline was this. The number of nucleated cells in each sample was estimated from the amplification of reference gene primers within the assay. To quantify the absolute abundance of each unique TCRbeta CDR3 rearrangement, sequence reads were collapsed and filtered. For each sample, productive Simpson clonality was calculated as the square root of Simpson's diversity index across productive rearrangements. In its TCRdb copy, this immuneACCESS table keeps in-frame sequences only and misses some clones. Where compared with another copy, unresolved V genes explain less than half of these, and the others have no known cause. The V and J calls and clone size come from that table; D and trimming were worked out from the DNA. The table for this sample lists some 290,000 clones; about nine tenths of them were counted only once. Jointly, the top ten make up 2.2% of the sample.

The CDR3 measures 14 amino acids from cysteine to phenylalanine. Only the CDR3 part of the read is kept: 42 bases, read in frame from the first base. The germline V gene (reference sequence) gives CDR1 as SGHNT and CDR2 as YYREEE. V was cut back by 4 bases and J by 6 bases, leaving a gap of 17 bases between them. Another Seattle source contributed samples from volunteer blood donors who had recovered from COVID-19. Collaborating institutions collected whole blood in K2EDTA tubes following their own protocols. For TCRbeta analysis, collaborator samples were shipped as frozen whole blood, as isolated PBMCs, or as DNA extracted from either sample type.

The receptor's source is a woman between 45 and 60 years old who had recovered from COVID-19. Sequenced input: peripheral blood. In this chain, TRBV5-4 is recombined with TRBJ2-7; a tentative D call is TRBD1 (5 bases match). The DNA sequence is TGTGCCAGCAGCAGATCAGGGAATCCTCTCGAGCAGTACTTC. This codes for CASSRSGNPLEQYF.